One and the same sample provided the 11 T cell receptor beta chains below, sequenced in a study of blood T cell repertoires in COVID-19. The assay was immunoSEQ multiplex PCR, and TCRdb's table has in-frame clones only and misses some. The table lists hundreds of thousands of clones, around nine tenths of them singletons. Sequenced: peripheral blood. The receptors were gathered from a woman in her 70s with COVID-19, enrolled during active disease.

This clone was seen a single time. The same CDR3 can be traced to other DNA sequences in this sample. The rearrangement joins TRBV5-1 to TRBJ1-3; D uncertain. The germline CDR1 and CDR2 sequences are SGHRS and YFSETQ. Deletions cut 0 bases from V and 1 base from J, with 5 bases between. This CDR3 contains 14 residues. The chain's CDR3 is CASSLGSSGNTIYF. The CDR3 DNA reads as TGCGCCAGCAGCTTGGGCAGTTCTGGAAACACCATATATTTT.

The V gene is TRBV10-3, the J gene TRBJ2-3; 11 nucleotides align to TRBD2. Germline-derived CDR1 and CDR2 are ENHRY and SYGVKD. The CDR3 length is 15 residues. V gave up 10 bases and J gave up 2 bases; unmatched junction bases: 8. CDR3 residues: CATLTSGGPTDTQYF. The CDR3 DNA reads as TGTGCCACCTTAACTAGCGGGGGTCCCACAGATACGCAGTATTTT.

CDR3 nucleotide sequence: TGCGCCAGCAGCCAACAGGGAATGAACACCGGGGAGCTGTTTTTT. Protein product: CASSQQGMNTGELFF. This rearrangement joins TRBV5-1 to TRBJ2-2; D perhaps matches TRBD1 (6 bases). CDR3 length: 15 amino acids. The germline V gene encodes CDR1 SGHRS and CDR2 YFSETQ. The V end lost 4 bases, the J end lost 1 base, and 11 bases lay between the germline ends.

The chain links TRBV2 to TRBJ1-2; the D is unclear. The V end was cut by 10 bases, the J end by 2 bases, with 11 bases between. CDR3 length: 12 amino acids. The germline V gene has CDR1 SNHLY and CDR2 FYNNEI. The DNA of the CDR3 is TGTGCCACCTCGGAGCGCAACTATGGCTACACCTTC. It codes for CATSERNYGYTF.

J is TRBJ2-1 and V is TRBV24-1; the match to TRBD1 covers 8 bases. V shed 5 bases and J 7 bases; nucleotides not matched to a gene: 6. This CDR3 region has 14 residues. Germline assignment: CDR1 KGHDR and CDR2 SFDVKD. Written as DNA, the CDR3 is TGTGCCACCAGTGGCTCAGGGGGCAGGAATGAGCAGTTCTTC. Residues: CATSGSGGRNEQFF.

The rearrangement uses TRBV19 and TRBJ2-7; D call uncertain. Germline-derived CDR1 and CDR2 are LNHDA and SQIVND (reference sequence). This CDR3 comprises 13 residues. The V end lost 5 bases, the J end lost 6 bases, and 14 bases lay between the germline ends. CDR3 DNA: TGTGCCAGTAGTGGGTATATAGCCGTCGAGCAGTACTTC. Its translation is CASSGYIAVEQYF.

This clone appeared a single time. The chain is built from TRBV7-6 and TRBJ2-2; possible D gene TRBD2, 6 bases. The CDR3 extends over 14 amino acids. Trimming left V 4 bases short and J 3 bases short, with 9 bases between. The V gene's germline CDR1 is SGHVS and CDR2 FNYEAQ. CDR3 in DNA: TGTGCCAGCAGCTGGAGGGCAGACACCGGGGAGCTGTTTTTT. Translation gives CASSWRADTGELFF. Full variable domain (missing parts from reference TRBV7-6 and TRBJ2-2): GAGVSQSPRYKVTKRGQDVALRCDPISGHVSLYWYRQALGQGPEFLTYFNYEAQQDKSGLPNDRFSAERPEGSISTLTIQRTEQRDSAMYRCASSWRADTGELFFGEGSRLTVL.

This rearrangement joins TRBV6-5 to TRBJ1-6, with TRBD1 as a possible D gene (5 bases). CDR3 length: 13 amino acids. V lost 5 bases and J lost 9, with 11 bases in between. The germline V gene has CDR1 MNHEY and CDR2 SVGAGI. The CDR3 DNA is TGTGCCAGCAGTAGGGTGGGGGGTTCACCCCTCCACTTT. Amino acids: CASSRVGGSPLHF.

The table lists this clone with a count of one. This sample also contains other DNA sequences that code for the same CDR3. The chain links TRBV18 to TRBJ1-4; D possibly corresponds to TRBD1 (6 bases). The CDR3 length is 14 residues. Trimming cost V 2 bases and J 5 bases, with 9 bases left between them. CDR1 and CDR2 (germline): KGHSH, LQKENI. Here the CDR3 reads CASSPDRPNEKLFF. CDR3 bases: TGTGCCAGCTCACCAGACAGGCCGAATGAAAAACTGTTTTTT.

The chain links TRBV12-2 to TRBJ1-2; the D call of TRBD1 is as the table states it, not checked on the DNA. TRBV12-2 is a listed pseudogene. The CDR3 sequence is 14 residues long. CDR3 nucleotides: TGTGCAAGTCGCTGGAAGGCAGGGAACTATGGCTACACCTTC. It codes for CASRWKAGNYGYTF.

The chain uses TRBV6-2 or TRBV6-3 and TRBJ2-2, with 7 nucleotides matching TRBD1. Germline V gene lookup returns CDR1 MNHEY and CDR2 SVGEGT. Losses at the gene ends were 3 bases for V and 3 bases for J; bases not matched to a gene: 7. The length of the CDR3 is 16 residues. DNA of the CDR3: TGTGCCAGCAGTTATCCTTCCGGGACAGACACCGGGGAGCTGTTTTTT. It translates to CASSYPSGTDTGELFF.